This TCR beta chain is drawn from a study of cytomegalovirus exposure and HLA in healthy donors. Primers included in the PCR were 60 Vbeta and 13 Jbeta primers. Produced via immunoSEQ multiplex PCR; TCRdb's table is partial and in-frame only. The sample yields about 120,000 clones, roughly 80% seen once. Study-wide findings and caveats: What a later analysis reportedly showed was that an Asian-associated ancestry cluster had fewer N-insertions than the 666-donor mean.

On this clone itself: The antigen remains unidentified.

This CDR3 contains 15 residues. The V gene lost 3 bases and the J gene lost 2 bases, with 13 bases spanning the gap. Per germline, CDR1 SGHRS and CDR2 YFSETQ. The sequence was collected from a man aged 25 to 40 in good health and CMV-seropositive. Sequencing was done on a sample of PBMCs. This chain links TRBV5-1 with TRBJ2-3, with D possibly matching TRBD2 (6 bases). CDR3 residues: CASSSAGQITDTQYF. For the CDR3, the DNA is TGCGCCAGCAGCTCCGCGGGGCAAATCACAGATACGCAGTATTTT.